These 5 T cell receptor beta chains originate from one sample sequenced in a study of CD8+ T cells in alopecia areata. Sequencing used cDNA as its template, made by extracting RNA and reverse transcribing it. TCRdb's copy holds only in-frame clones and misses some; the assay was immunoSEQ multiplex PCR. The sample lists roughly 200,000 clones, roughly three fifths occurring once. Treatment denoted: oral pan-JAK inhibitor, 5-10 mg twice daily. The sample in question was CD4+ T cells sorted from blood, obtained at week 4, from a patient treated with tofacitinib. These receptors all come from a human donor with alopecia areata.

This clone was seen a handful of times. The rearrangement links TRBV15 to TRBJ2-1; TRBD1 matches 7 bases. Germline V gives CDR1 LNHNV, CDR2 YYDKDF (reference sequence). The V segment lost 3 bases and the J segment 6 bases; nucleotides outside the gene matches: 8. This CDR3 spans 15 amino acids. CDR3 residues: CATSSGYDRVNEQFF. The CDR3 DNA sequence: TGTGCCACCAGCAGCGGATATGACAGGGTCAATGAGCAGTTCTTC. Drawing the rest from reference TRBV15 and TRBJ2-1, the complete variable domain is DAMVIQNPRYQVTQFGKPVTLSCSQTLNHNVMYWYQQKSSQAPKLLFHYYDKDFNNEADTPDNFQSRRPNTSFCFLDIRSPGLGDTAMYLCATSSGYDRVNEQFFGPGTRLTVL.

The rearrangement links TRBV30 to TRBJ1-6, with D unclear. CDR3 length: 12 amino acids. Germline loops: CDR1 GTSNPN, CDR2 SVGIG (reference sequence). Trimming removed 3 bases at V and 10 bases at J, with 10 bases between. The CDR3 is CAWRWRESPLHF. Written as DNA, the CDR3 is TGTGCCTGGAGATGGAGGGAATCACCCCTCCACTTT.

The V gene is TRBV27, the J gene TRBJ1-6; 7 bases are shared with TRBD1. The germline CDR1 and CDR2 sequences are MNHEY and SMNVEV (reference sequence). V trimming: 5 bases; J trimming: 3 bases; junction bases outside the gene matches: 4. The CDR3 runs to 15 residues. For the CDR3, the DNA is TGTGCCAGCAGTCCAGGGACAGTCTATAATTCACCCCTCCACTTT. This gives the protein CASSPGTVYNSPLHF.

Worth noting for this clone: At one end the junction does not follow the germline gene, possibly because of a read error. The chain has TRBV25-1 and TRBJ1-6, with 8 bases matching TRBD1. Germline lookup yields CDR1 MGHDK and CDR2 SYGVNS. The CDR3 loop spans 15 amino acids. CDR3 DNA: TGTGCCAGCAGGGAATCTGGGACAGGATCCTCACCCCTCCACTTT. This encodes CASRESGTGSSPLHF.

This clone is a singleton in its sample. The chain employs TRBV6-5 and TRBJ2-1; D unresolved. The CDR3 spans 14 residues. CDR1 and CDR2 (germline): MNHEY, SVGAGI. The germline V and J ends were trimmed by 5 bases and 9 bases, with 17 bases remaining between them. The chain's CDR3 is CASSPRLELGEQFF. CDR3 bases: TGTGCCAGCAGTCCCCGACTGGAGCTTGGTGAGCAGTTCTTC.